Shown below are 21 T cell receptor beta chains from a single sample sequenced in a study of shared clonotypes between healthy human individuals. Clones were sequenced by immunoSEQ multiplex PCR, and TCRdb holds only the in-frame ones, with some missing. The table shows approximately 1.5 million clones, with roughly 98.5% occurring only once. Sample: naive CD4+ T cells sorted from blood. Subset specified: CD45RA+ positively selected. These receptors were obtained from a man in his thirties or forties in good health.

The chain uses TRBV18 and TRBJ2-1, with 11 bases fitting TRBD2. The CDR3 has 18 residues. Germline V gene sequence: CDR1 KGHSH, CDR2 LQKENI. Trimming removed 1 base from V and 4 bases from J; junction bases left unmatched: 9. The CDR3 sequence is CASSPQDAGTSGYNEQFF. The CDR3 nucleotides are TGTGCCAGCTCACCACAAGACGCCGGGACTAGCGGATACAATGAGCAGTTCTTC. The whole variable domain, filled in from reference TRBV18 and TRBJ2-1, reads NAGVMQNPRHLVRRRGQEARLRCSPMKGHSHVYWYRQLPEEGLKFMVYLQKENIIDESGMPKERFSAEFPKEGPSILRIQQVVRGDSAAYFCASSPQDAGTSGYNEQFFGPGTRLTVL.

The V gene is TRBV9, the J gene TRBJ2-7; no firm D call. The V gene lost 0 bases and the J gene lost 3 bases, with 7 bases spanning the gap. This CDR3 comprises 13 residues. CDR1 and CDR2 from the germline V gene are SGDLS and YYNGEE. The CDR3, as DNA: TGTGCCAGCAGCGTAGCTCCCATCTACGAGCAGTACTTC. Encoded protein: CASSVAPIYEQYF.

The chain links TRBV2 to TRBJ2-7; D gene ambiguous. CDR3 length: 11 residues. V shed 6 bases and J shed 7 bases, with 10 bases lying between them. CDR1 is SNHLY and CDR2 is FYNNEI in the germline V gene. The CDR3 spells CASRLSGEQYF. The CDR3 bases are TGTGCCAGCAGGCTTTCGGGTGAGCAGTACTTC. The whole variable domain, remainder taken from reference TRBV2 and TRBJ2-7, is EPEVTQTPSHQVTQMGQEVILRCVPISNHLYFYWYRQILGQKVEFLVSFYNNEISEKSEIFDDQFSVERPDGSNFTLKIRSTKLEDSAMYFCASRLSGEQYFGPGTRLTVT.

The genes are TRBV6-1 and TRBJ1-3, with D hard to call. This CDR3 is built from 14 residues. Germline V gives CDR1 MNHNS, CDR2 SASEGT. V was clipped by 2 bases and J by 0 bases, with 5 bases between them. CDR3: CASSELDSGNTIYF. For the CDR3, the DNA is TGTGCCAGCAGTGAATTGGACTCTGGAAACACCATATATTTT.

This chain connects TRBV9 to TRBJ2-4; no definite D call. Germline-derived CDR1 and CDR2 are SGDLS and YYNGEE. The CDR3 has 11 amino acids. With 3 bases removed from V and 6 bases from J, the gap between germline ends came to 4 bases. The CDR3 protein is CASSGGNIQYF. The CDR3 DNA reads TGTGCCAGCAGCGGGGGAAACATTCAGTACTTC.

The chain recombines TRBV7-9 with TRBJ2-1, with TRBD2 identical over 7 bases. Germline V lookup: CDR1 SEHNR, CDR2 FQNEAQ (reference sequence). The CDR3 covers 18 residues. V dropped 3 bases and J dropped 2; count of bases not matched to a gene: 13. The CDR3 loop is CASSLVSLAGVTYNEQFF. The CDR3 coding sequence is TGTGCCAGCAGCTTGGTCAGTTTGGCGGGAGTAACCTACAATGAGCAGTTCTTC.

This clone was detected once. The sample carries other DNA sequences with the same CDR3. CDR3 nucleotide sequence: TGTGCCAGCAGCCAGGGGGAAAAACTGTTTTTT. It is translated as CASSQGEKLFF. V is TRBV7-9 and J is TRBJ1-4, with D maybe TRBD1 (6 bases). This CDR3 is built from 11 residues. The germline gives CDR1 SEHNR, CDR2 FQNEAQ (reference sequence). V lost 5 bases, J lost 8 bases, and 6 bases lay in between.

This chain connects TRBV15 to TRBJ2-7; 10 bases fit TRBD2. This CDR3 spans 17 amino acids. Germline lookup yields CDR1 LNHNV and CDR2 YYDKDF (reference sequence). V lost 3 bases to trimming and J lost 4 bases; unmatched junction nucleotides: 12. The CDR3 coding sequence is TGTGCCACCAGCAGGTCCTCTCTAGCGGGAGTGAAGTACGAGCAGTACTTC. Translated: CATSRSSLAGVKYEQYF.

The chain employs TRBV29-1 and TRBJ2-7, with D hard to call. The CDR3 consists of 13 residues. The ends were cut back, 5 bases at V and 0 bases at J, with 11 bases in the middle. Germline V gene data show CDR1 as SQVTM and CDR2 as ANQGSEA. CDR3 residues: CSVRSATSYEQYF. For the CDR3, the DNA is TGCAGCGTTAGAAGCGCCACCTCCTACGAGCAGTACTTC.

This chain uses TRBV5-1 with TRBJ2-3, with 7 bases aligning to TRBD1. V trimming: 4 bases; J trimming: 2 bases; junction bases outside the gene matches: 10. CDR1 and CDR2 (germline): SGHRS, YFSETQ. CDR3 length equals 16 residues. The CDR3 region has the DNA TGCGCCAGCAGCCCGTACAGGGGATTGGACACAGATACGCAGTATTTT. The encoded protein is CASSPYRGLDTDTQYF.

The V gene is TRBV28, the J gene TRBJ1-1, with 7 positions matching TRBD1. V shed 6 bases and J 2 bases; nucleotides not matched to a gene: 9. The V gene's germline CDR1 is MDHEN and CDR2 SYDVKM. The CDR3 runs to 15 residues. CDR3 bases: TGTGCCAGCAGAGGTACAGGGGACCCAAACACTGAAGCTTTCTTT. Translation gives CASRGTGDPNTEAFF.

The CDR3 nucleotides are TGTGCCAGCTCACCAACTAGCGAGGCGGGGACCGGGGAGCTGTTTTTT. Protein sequence: CASSPTSEAGTGELFF. The V call is TRBV18, the J call TRBJ2-2, with 7 bases aligning to TRBD2. J was trimmed by 5 bases and V by 2 bases; bases with no gene match: 8. Germline CDR1 reads KGHSH; CDR2 reads LQKENI. The CDR3 is 16 residues long.

The rearrangement links TRBV7-9 to TRBJ2-6, with 8 bases fitting TRBD2. This CDR3 spans 17 amino acids. The V gene's germline CDR1 is SEHNR and CDR2 FQNEAQ (reference sequence). With V trimmed by 5 bases and J by 2 bases, 8 bases remained unmatched. CDR3: CASSPRGDRPGANVLTF. In DNA form, the CDR3 reads TGTGCCAGCAGCCCGCGGGGGGACCGCCCTGGGGCCAACGTCCTGACTTTC. The whole variable domain, remainder taken from reference TRBV7-9 and TRBJ2-6, is DTGVSQNPRHKITKRGQNVTFRCDPISEHNRLYWYRQTLGQGPEFLTYFQNEAQLEKSRLLSDRFSAERPKGSFSTLEIQRTEQGDSAMYLCASSPRGDRPGANVLTFGAGSRLTVL.

This chain connects TRBV6-1 to TRBJ2-2; maybe TRBD2 (6 bases). The CDR3 sequence is 16 residues long. CDR1 and CDR2 (germline): MNHNS, SASEGT. Trimming removed 3 bases from V and 0 bases from J, with 11 bases in between. DNA for the CDR3: TGTGCCAGCAGTGAGGGAGGAAACGCGAACACCGGGGAGCTGTTTTTT. As protein: CASSEGGNANTGELFF.

CDR3 sequence: CATSSPPGQGTFYEQYF. The CDR3 DNA reads TGTGCCACCAGCAGTCCTCCGGGACAGGGAACGTTCTACGAGCAGTACTTC. The chain joins TRBV15 to TRBJ2-7, with 9 bases lining up with TRBD1. This CDR3 region has 17 residues. Germline assignment: CDR1 LNHNV and CDR2 YYDKDF (reference sequence). The ends lost 3 bases at V and 3 bases at J; junction bases unmatched: 12.

V is TRBV27 and J is TRBJ1-5; TRBD1 matches at 11 bases. Germline CDR1 MNHEY, CDR2 SMNVEV (reference sequence). The J segment lost 6 bases and the V segment lost 6 bases, leaving 7 bases of the junction unmatched. The CDR3 sequence is 15 residues long. The CDR3 coding sequence is TGTGCCAGCAGGGCCGGGACAGGGGGGTCTCAGCCCCAGCATTTT. Amino acids: CASRAGTGGSQPQHF.

The V gene is TRBV5-5, the J gene TRBJ1-4; D is uncertain. With 5 bases removed from V and 5 bases from J, the gap between germline ends came to 19 bases. The CDR3 runs to 16 residues. Germline CDR1 reads SGHKS; CDR2 reads YYEKEE (reference sequence). The CDR3: CASSPNSPSVNEKLFF. CDR3 coding DNA: TGTGCCAGCAGTCCCAACTCCCCCTCGGTCAATGAAAAACTGTTTTTT.

The chain joins TRBV29-1 to TRBJ1-2; D perhaps matches TRBD1 (5 bases). In germline, CDR1 is SQVTM, CDR2 ANQGSEA. The V gene lost 6 bases and the J gene lost 6 bases, with 14 bases spanning the gap. This CDR3 comprises 12 residues. The CDR3 spells CSVPRVGDGYTF. CDR3 bases: TGCAGCGTCCCCCGAGTAGGGGATGGCTACACCTTC.

Comment on this clone: The same CDR3 can be traced to other DNA sequences in this sample. This chain connects TRBV5-1 to TRBJ1-2, with D unclear. The V gene's germline CDR1 is SGHRS and CDR2 YFSETQ. Trimming took off 0 bases at V and 2 bases at J, with 8 bases between the two ends. The length of the CDR3 is 14 residues. This chain's CDR3 is CASSLEGGNYGYTF. The CDR3 region has the DNA TGCGCCAGCAGCTTGGAGGGAGGGAACTATGGCTACACCTTC.

V is TRBV7-8 and J is TRBJ2-3, with a tentative D call TRBD2 (5 bases). Germline CDR1 SGHVS, CDR2 FQNEAQ. The V and J ends lost 2 bases and 2 bases respectively, with 17 bases between them. The CDR3 consists of 17 residues. This CDR3 is CASSLSRTGIPTDTQYF. The CDR3 DNA is TGTGCCAGCAGCTTATCCCGGACCGGGATTCCCACAGATACGCAGTATTTT.

V gene TRBV7-3 combines with J gene TRBJ1-1, with D unresolved. There are 14 residues in the CDR3. Germline lookup yields CDR1 SGHTA and CDR2 FQGTGA. The V gene lost 0 bases and the J gene lost 3 bases, with 8 bases spanning the gap. DNA for the CDR3: TGTGCCAGCAGCTTAACCGGCGGAGACACTGAAGCTTTCTTT. It yields the protein CASSLTGGDTEAFF.